The sample holds one count of the clone carrying this TCR beta chain. TCRdb's table, derived via immunoSEQ multiplex PCR, lists solely in-frame clones and lacks some. The sample includes around 180,000 clones, roughly nine tenths of them seen just once. This CDR3 has 13 amino acids. Germline V gene sequence: CDR1 LNHDA, CDR2 SQIVND (reference sequence). The V gene lost 7 bases and the J gene lost 9 bases, with 13 bases spanning the gap. This sample was taken from a study of blood T cell repertoires in COVID-19. Overall study: Donors in the United States, Italy and Spain gave samples during acute or convalescent COVID-19. T cells, B-cell-depleted T cells, or PBMCs supplied cDNA or gDNA.

The receptor's source is a woman aged 25-40 years with active or convalescent COVID-19. The sequenced sample consisted of peripheral blood. The chain carries TRBV19 and TRBJ1-6; D remains ambiguous. This CDR3 is CASTLGSGSPLHF. As DNA, the CDR3 is TGTGCCAGTACATTGGGCAGCGGTTCACCCCTCCACTTT.